Below, 23 T cell receptor beta chains from the same sample are listed, as sequenced in a study of PD-1 blockade in classical Hodgkin lymphoma. The data were produced by immunoSEQ multiplex PCR, yet TCRdb's version contains in-frame clones alone and is incomplete. Counted here are thousands of clones, 82% occurring once; the ten biggest clones make up roughly 29%. Noted time point: cycle 4 day 1 (C4D1), after around six weeks of nivolumab. All the patients suffered relapse after autologous stem cell transplantation, and brentuximab vedotin exposure differed. Here the sequenced sample was peripheral blood mononuclear cells (PBMCs), taken before the fourth cycle of nivolumab. Receptors were obtained from a human donor with classical Hodgkin lymphoma.

Concerning this clone itself: A junction boundary mismatches the germline segment, possibly from a read error. The chain uses TRBV7-9 and TRBJ2-2; TRBD1 matches at 8 bases. Germline loops: CDR1 SEHNR, CDR2 FQNEAQ (reference sequence). This CDR3 is built from 16 residues. CDR3 in DNA: TGTGCCAGCAGCCTAGCTGGGACAGGTGGTACCGGGGAGCTGTTTTTT. It yields the protein CASSLAGTGGTGELFF.

This clone was picked up one time. The chain carries TRBV6-6 and TRBJ2-2; D possibly corresponds to TRBD1 (6 bases). Germline lookup yields CDR1 MNHNY and CDR2 SVGAGI (reference sequence). The CDR3 has 14 amino acids. Trimming left V 6 bases short and J 3 bases short, with 11 bases between. The CDR3 nucleotides read TGTGCCAGCAGACGGGACACCTACACCGGGGAGCTGTTTTTT. Translating it yields CASRRDTYTGELFF.

This chain joins TRBV5-1 and TRBJ2-7, with D possibly TRBD1 on 6 matching bases. Per the germline V gene, CDR1 is SGHRS and CDR2 is YFSETQ. V lost 3 bases and J lost 2, with 15 bases in between. CDR3 length: 15 amino acids. CDR3 loop: CASSSGQLYPYEQYF. The CDR3 region has the DNA TGCGCCAGCAGCTCCGGACAGCTCTACCCCTACGAGCAGTACTTC.

V usage is TRBV5-5 and J usage is TRBJ2-3; no reliable D call. V shed 0 bases and J shed 4 bases, with 9 bases lying between them. The germline V gene has CDR1 SGHKS and CDR2 YYEKEE (reference sequence). CDR3 length: 14 amino acids. This chain's CDR3 is CASSLVPGADTQYF. The CDR3 nucleotides read TGTGCCAGCAGCTTGGTCCCAGGAGCAGATACGCAGTATTTT. Looking up the rest from reference TRBV5-5 and TRBJ2-3 gives the full variable domain: DAGVTQSPTHLIKTRGQQVTLRCSPISGHKSVSWYQQVLGQGPQFIFQYYEKEERGRGNFPDRFSARQFPNYSSELNVNALLLGDSALYLCASSLVPGADTQYFGPGTRLTVL.

The chain combines TRBV28 with TRBJ1-2; D unresolved. Germline CDR1 reads MDHEN; CDR2 reads SYDVKM. The CDR3 is made up of 15 amino acids. V was cut by 1 base and J by 0 bases, with 9 bases left in between. The CDR3 bases are TGTGCCAGCAGTTTATTAGCGGAAGCTAACTATGGCTACACCTTC. Translation: CASSLLAEANYGYTF.

The chain has TRBV18 and TRBJ2-1; TRBD2 matches at 8 bases. J gave up 10 bases and V 4 bases, and 6 bases lay outside the gene matches. The CDR3 sequence is 13 residues long. Germline V CDR1 and CDR2: KGHSH, LQKENI. CDR3 loop: CASSLLSGVEQFF. For the CDR3, the DNA is TGTGCCAGCTCACTTCTTAGCGGGGTCGAGCAGTTCTTC.

The chain employs TRBV18 and TRBJ2-5; D is unresolved. Deletions cut 0 bases from V and 4 bases from J, with 6 bases between. The CDR3 extends over 13 amino acids. Germline lookup yields CDR1 KGHSH and CDR2 LQKENI. CDR3 sequence: CASSPPSSETQYF. The CDR3 nucleotides are TGTGCCAGCTCACCACCGTCTTCAGAGACCCAGTACTTC.

The gene calls are TRBV6-1 and TRBJ2-5, with 9 positions matching TRBD1. V gave up 0 bases and J gave up 5 bases; unmatched junction bases: 7. CDR1 and CDR2 from the germline V gene are MNHNS and SASEGT. This CDR3 is 16 amino acids long. The CDR3 is CASSEATGGVKETQYF. CDR3 bases: TGTGCCAGCAGTGAAGCGACAGGGGGTGTGAAGGAGACCCAGTACTTC.

The chain carries TRBV6-4 and TRBJ1-2, with a possible D match to TRBD1 (5 bases). CDR3 length: 14 residues. Germline-derived CDR1 and CDR2 are MRHNA and SNTAGT. Trimming removed 2 bases at V and 4 bases at J, with 11 bases between. As DNA, the CDR3 is TGTGCCAGCAGTGACCAGGGAGAATTCTATGGCTACACCTTC. Translation: CASSDQGEFYGYTF.

This clone was counted only a few times. The chain links TRBV7-9 to TRBJ2-7; TRBD1 agrees at 8 bases. Trimming at V came to 0 bases and at J to 2 bases, leaving 6 bases not matched to a gene. The CDR3 is made up of 16 amino acids. From germline, CDR1 is SEHNR and CDR2 FQNEAQ (reference sequence). The CDR3 reads CASSLASGQGPYEQYF. CDR3 bases: TGTGCCAGCAGCTTAGCTTCCGGACAGGGCCCCTACGAGCAGTACTTC.

The chain links TRBV27 to TRBJ2-3, with 8 positions matching TRBD2. Germline V gives CDR1 MNHEY, CDR2 SMNVEV (reference sequence). The trim removed 3 bases at V and 6 bases at J, leaving 5 bases unmatched. The CDR3 runs 14 residues. The CDR3 nucleotides read TGTGCCAGCAGTTTGCGGGGGGTCGGGGATACGCAGTATTTT. Its protein is CASSLRGVGDTQYF.

The CDR3 loop reads CASSQRLGTNEQFF. DNA for the CDR3: TGCGCCAGCAGCCAGAGGCTCGGCACCAATGAGCAGTTCTTC. The gene calls are TRBV4-1 and TRBJ2-1; D is ambiguous. V lost 3 bases and J 6 bases, leaving 12 bases between the germline ends. The CDR3 covers 14 residues. CDR1 MGHRA and CDR2 YSYEKL come from the germline V gene.

This clone was counted only a few times. This chain joins TRBV7-9 and TRBJ2-3, with D possibly being TRBD2 (5 bases). Per germline, CDR1 SEHNR and CDR2 FQNEAQ (reference sequence). This CDR3 is built from 15 residues. The V end was cut by 1 base, the J end by 5 bases, with 13 bases between. CDR3 residues: CASSLVAGRIDTQYF. The DNA of the CDR3 is TGTGCCAGCAGCTTAGTTGCTGGGAGAATAGATACGCAGTATTTT.

The V gene is TRBV2, the J gene TRBJ1-3; tentatively, D is TRBD1 (6 bases). Trimming shortened V by 5 bases and J by 0 bases, and 14 bases separated the two germline ends. CDR1 is SNHLY, CDR2 FYNNEI, per germline. This CDR3 has 16 amino acids. The CDR3 DNA reads TGTGCCAGCAGTCCAGACAGGTTCCACTCTGGAAACACCATATATTTT. This encodes CASSPDRFHSGNTIYF.

The chain recombines TRBV4-1 with TRBJ2-3, with D unclear. V lost 3 bases to trimming and J lost 2 bases, with 15 bases between them. The CDR3 loop spans 16 amino acids. CDR1 and CDR2 from the germline V gene are MGHRA and YSYEKL. The CDR3 region has the DNA TGCGCCAGCAGCCAGCGCGTGACTCCAAACACAGATACGCAGTATTTT. Its protein product is CASSQRVTPNTDTQYF.

This chain joins TRBV5-1 and TRBJ2-3; 10 nucleotides agree with TRBD2. The CDR3 consists of 16 residues. Trimming removed 0 bases from V and 1 base from J; junction bases left unmatched: 2. Germline assignment: CDR1 SGHRS and CDR2 YFSETQ. The CDR3 bases are TGCGCCAGCAGCTTGGCAACTAGCGGGGGCACAGATACGCAGTATTTT. It specifies CASSLATSGGTDTQYF.

The chain carries TRBV29-1 and TRBJ1-2; D is possibly TRBD1 (6 bases). CDR3 length: 16 residues. Germline assignment: CDR1 SQVTM and CDR2 ANQGSEA. Trimming removed 0 bases from V and 0 bases from J, with 14 bases in between. The CDR3 sequence is CSVEDRGEGANYGYTF. The CDR3, as DNA: TGCAGCGTTGAAGATCGTGGGGAGGGGGCTAACTATGGCTACACCTTC.

This clone occurred once. The chain combines TRBV18 with TRBJ1-6; no clear D gene. V was clipped by 3 bases and J by 7 bases, with 10 bases between them. CDR1 and CDR2 (germline): KGHSH, LQKENI. CDR3 length equals 14 residues. CDR3 region: CASSPARLNSPLHF. The CDR3 bases are TGTGCCAGCTCACCTGCCAGGCTAAATTCACCCCTCCACTTT.

The rearrangement links TRBV5-6 to TRBJ2-7; 8 nucleotides agree with TRBD1. The CDR3 consists of 14 residues. Germline loops: CDR1 SGHDT, CDR2 YYEEEE. V dropped 4 bases and J dropped 5; count of bases not matched to a gene: 8. CDR3 sequence: CASSRNRGRNEQYF. CDR3 in DNA: TGTGCCAGCAGCAGAAACAGGGGGAGGAACGAGCAGTACTTC. Filled out from reference TRBV5-6 and TRBJ2-7, the complete variable domain reads DAGVTQSPTHLIKTRGQQVTLRCSPKSGHDTVSWYQQALGQGPQFIFQYYEEEERQRGNFPDRFSGHQFPNYSSELNVNALLLGDSALYLCASSRNRGRNEQYFGPGTRLTVT.

The chain employs TRBV29-1 and TRBJ1-2; D gene ambiguous. V was trimmed by 0 bases and J by 3 bases, leaving 14 bases between them. The CDR3 is 15 amino acids. In germline, CDR1 is SQVTM, CDR2 ANQGSEA. The CDR3 DNA sequence: TGCAGCGTTGAAGATCGCGGCAGACCCTACTATGGCTACACCTTC. Translation: CSVEDRGRPYYGYTF.

The chain carries TRBV5-1 and TRBJ1-3; D not certain. The length of the CDR3 is 15 residues. From germline, CDR1 is SGHRS and CDR2 YFSETQ. Deletions cut 7 bases from V and 3 bases from J, with 17 bases between. CDR3 nucleotide sequence: TGCGCCAGCGCCCCCTTCAGCGTCGGTGGAAACACCATATATTTT. It encodes CASAPFSVGGNTIYF.

V and J are TRBV5-1 and TRBJ2-5; 13 nucleotides line up with TRBD2. CDR1 is SGHRS and CDR2 is YFSETQ in the germline V gene. The CDR3 runs to 16 residues. Losses at the gene ends were 4 bases for V and 1 base for J; bases not matched to a gene: 4. The CDR3 protein is CASSPGLAGVQETQYF. The CDR3 nucleotides read TGCGCCAGCAGCCCAGGACTAGCGGGGGTCCAAGAGACCCAGTACTTC. The entire variable domain, with the rest obtained from reference TRBV5-1 and TRBJ2-5, is as follows: KAGVTQTPRYLIKTRGQQVTLSCSPISGHRSVSWYQQTPGQGLQFLFEYFSETQRNKGNFPGRFSGRQFSNSRSEMNVSTLELGDSALYLCASSPGLAGVQETQYFGPGTRLLVL.

The chain combines TRBV27 with TRBJ2-1; D is perhaps TRBD1 or TRBD2 (7 bases each). Germline V lookup: CDR1 MNHEY, CDR2 SMNVEV (reference sequence). Trimming took off 7 bases at V and 3 bases at J, with 13 bases between the two ends. The CDR3 has 14 residues. The CDR3 nucleotides read TGTGCCAGCACCCAGGGGGGGGTCTACAATGAGCAGTTCTTC. This codes for CASTQGGVYNEQFF.